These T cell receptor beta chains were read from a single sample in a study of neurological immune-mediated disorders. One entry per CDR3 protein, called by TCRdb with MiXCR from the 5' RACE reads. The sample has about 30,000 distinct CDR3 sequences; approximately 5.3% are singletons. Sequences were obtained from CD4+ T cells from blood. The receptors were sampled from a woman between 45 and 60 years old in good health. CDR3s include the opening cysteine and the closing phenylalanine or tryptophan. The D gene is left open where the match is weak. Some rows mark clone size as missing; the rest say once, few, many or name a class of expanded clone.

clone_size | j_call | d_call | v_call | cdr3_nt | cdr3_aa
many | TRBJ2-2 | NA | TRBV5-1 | TGCGCCAGCAGCTTGAGTTGGCCGCTCGGGGAGCTGTTTTTT | CASSLSWPLGELFF
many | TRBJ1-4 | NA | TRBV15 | TGTGCCACCAGCAGAGGCGATCGAAAGGAAAAACTGTTTTTT | CATSRGDRKEKLFF
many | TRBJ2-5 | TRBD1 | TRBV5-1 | TGCGCCAGCAATTCGCAGGGGGCAACATCGGGGGAGACCCAGTACTTC | CASNSQGATSGETQYF
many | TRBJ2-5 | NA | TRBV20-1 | TGCAGTGCTCCGGTCCAAGAGACCCAGTACTTC | CSAPVQETQYF
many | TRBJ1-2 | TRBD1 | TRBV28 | TGTGCCAGCACCAAGACAGGGGGGAACTATGGCTACACCTTC | CASTKTGGNYGYTF
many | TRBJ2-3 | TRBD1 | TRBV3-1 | TGTGCCAGCAGCCAAAATCGTGTCGGGACAGGGATTCCAGATACGCAGTATTTT | CASSQNRVGTGIPDTQYF
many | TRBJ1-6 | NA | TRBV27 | TGTGCCAGCTCAGGGGCTACAGGCTCAGGAAATTCACCCCTCCACTTT | CASSGATGSGNSPLHF
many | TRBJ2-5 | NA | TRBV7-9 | TGTGCCAGCAGCCCGAAGGACACCCAGTACTTC | CASSPKDTQYF
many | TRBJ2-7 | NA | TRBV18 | TGTGCCAGCTCACCACGGCGGGGCTACGAGCAGTACTTC | CASSPRRGYEQYF
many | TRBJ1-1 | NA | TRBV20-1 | TGCAGTGCTAGCCCAAGGGCAAGGAACACTGAAGCTTTCTTT | CSASPRARNTEAFF
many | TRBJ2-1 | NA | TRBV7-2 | TGTGCCAGCCGGCCCGGGGGATCGTCCTACAATGAGCAGTTCTTC | CASRPGGSSYNEQFF
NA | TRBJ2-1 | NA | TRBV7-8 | TGTGCCAGCAGCTTCGTCGGAGCTGAGCAGTTCTTC | CASSFVGAEQFF
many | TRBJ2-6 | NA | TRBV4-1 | TGCGCCAGCAGCCAAGCCGACAACTCTGGGGCCAACGTCCTGACTTTC | CASSQADNSGANVLTF
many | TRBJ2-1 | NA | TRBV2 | TGTGCCAGCAGTCCATTCGGGGGGCCGGCCAATGAGCAGTTCTTC | CASSPFGGPANEQFF
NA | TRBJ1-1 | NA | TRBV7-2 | TGTGCCAGCACGCCGATCGGGGCCGAAGCTTTCTTT | CASTPIGAEAFF
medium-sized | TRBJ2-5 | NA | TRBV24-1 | TGTGCCACCAGTGATTTGCAACCGGGACACACGACCCAAGAGACCCAGTACTTC | CATSDLQPGHTTQETQYF
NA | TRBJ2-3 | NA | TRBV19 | TGTGCCAGTAGTAGGGGGTCGGTGGATACGCAGTATTTT | CASSRGSVDTQYF
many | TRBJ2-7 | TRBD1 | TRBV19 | TGTGCCAGTAGCCTGGGACAGGGGTTTCGCCAGCAGTACTTC | CASSLGQGFRQQYF
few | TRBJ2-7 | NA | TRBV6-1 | TGTGCCAGCAGTGCTTCCTACCTACGAGAGCAGTACTTC | CASSASYLREQYF
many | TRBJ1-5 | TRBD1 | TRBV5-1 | TGCGCCAGCAGCTCGGGACAGCCTAATCAGCCCCAGCATTTT | CASSSGQPNQPQHF
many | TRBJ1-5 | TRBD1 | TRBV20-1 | TGCAGTGCTAGAGGGACAGGGCTAGATCAGCCCCAGCATTTT | CSARGTGLDQPQHF
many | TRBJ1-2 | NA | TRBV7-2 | TGTGCCAGCAGCTTATTGGGGGCAGGGGAGTTTGGCTACACCTTC | CASSLLGAGEFGYTF
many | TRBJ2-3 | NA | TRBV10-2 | TGCGCCAGCAGGGGCAGGGTGATTGGCACAGATACGCAGTATTTT | CASRGRVIGTDTQYF
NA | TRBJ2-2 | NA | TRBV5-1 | TGCGCCAGCAGCCCTATGGGGGTCAGTGGCGGCTGCACCGGGGAGCTGTTTTTT | CASSPMGVSGGCTGELFF
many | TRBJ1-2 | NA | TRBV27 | TGTGCCAGCAGTTTACGACACCAGGACTTACTACACTATGGCTACACCTTC | CASSLRHQDLLHYGYTF
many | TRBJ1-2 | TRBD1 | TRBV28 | TGTGCCAGCAGCAGGGGGTCCTGGGGCGGCTACACCTTC | CASSRGSWGGYTF
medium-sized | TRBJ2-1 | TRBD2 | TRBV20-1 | TGCAGTGCCGAAGCGGCTAGCGGGAACCACAATGAGCAGTTCTTC | CSAEAASGNHNEQFF
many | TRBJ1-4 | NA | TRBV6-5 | TGTGCCAGCAGTAAAACCCGCCTGGCAACTAATGAAAAACTGTTTTTT | CASSKTRLATNEKLFF
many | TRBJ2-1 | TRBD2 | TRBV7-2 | TGTGCCAGCAGCTTAAGGCCCCCATCGACTAGCTTTGAAAAAGAGCAGTTCTTC | CASSLRPPSTSFEKEQFF
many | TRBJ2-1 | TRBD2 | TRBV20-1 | TGCAGTGGGGCCACGGGACTACTCTACAATGAGCAGTTCTTC | CSGATGLLYNEQFF
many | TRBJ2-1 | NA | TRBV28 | TGTGCCAGCACCCCGGGACGTAGAGGTGAGCAGTTCTTC | CASTPGRRGEQFF
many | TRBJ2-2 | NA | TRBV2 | TGTGCCAGCAGGGTAGAGGGAGGAACCGGGGAGCTGTTTTTT | CASRVEGGTGELFF
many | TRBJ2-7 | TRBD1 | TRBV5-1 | TGCGCCAGCAGCCGGGACAGATCTCGGGAGCAGTACTTC | CASSRDRSREQYF
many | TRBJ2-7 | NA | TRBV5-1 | TGCGCCAGCAGCACCGGTACGGGTTACGAGCAGTACTTC | CASSTGTGYEQYF
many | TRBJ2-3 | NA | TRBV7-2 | TGTGCCAGCAGCTTAGACAGTACGCAGTATTTT | CASSLDSTQYF
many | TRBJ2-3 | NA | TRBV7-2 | TGTGCCAGCAGCCCGCGGGGGGGACAGGGAGATACGCAGTATTTT | CASSPRGGQGDTQYF
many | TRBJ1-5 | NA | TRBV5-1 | TGCGCCAGCAGTCCCCTGGGGGGGGCTCATAGCAATCAGCCCCAGCATTTT | CASSPLGGAHSNQPQHF
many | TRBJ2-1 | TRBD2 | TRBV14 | TGTGCCAGCAGCCATCGCCTAGCGGGGAGCTCCTACAATGAGCAGTTCTTC | CASSHRLAGSSYNEQFF
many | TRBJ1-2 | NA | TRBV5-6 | TGTGCCAGCAGCTCGACGGTGAACTATGGCTACACCTTC | CASSSTVNYGYTF
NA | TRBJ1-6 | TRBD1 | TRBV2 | TGTGCCAGCAGAGCCGGGACAGGGGCAAATTCACCCCTCCACTTT | CASRAGTGANSPLHF
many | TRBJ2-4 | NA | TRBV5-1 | TGCGCCAGCAGCTTGGGTACAGTGGGAAACATTCAGTACTTC | CASSLGTVGNIQYF
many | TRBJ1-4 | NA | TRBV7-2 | TGTGCCAGCAGCTTTAGGGGGGGAGGGGTTAATGAAAAACTGTTTTTT | CASSFRGGGVNEKLFF
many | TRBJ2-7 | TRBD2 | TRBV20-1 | TGCAGTGCTAGGTCCAGCGGGAGAGGCGAGCAGTACTTC | CSARSSGRGEQYF